Presented here are 10 T cell receptor beta chains from one specimen sequenced in a study of sequential checkpoint blockade in melanoma (dated by TCRdb to between 2018 and 2021). Receptor libraries were prepared by the immunoSEQ multiplex PCR assay. TCRdb re-hosts the immuneACCESS table, in-frame sequences only. Its copies lack some clones; in the studies checked, an unresolved V gene accounts for under half of them, and the cause for the rest is not known. The sample table shows 20,000 to 25,000 clones, and 27% are seen once. 5.5% to 7.5% of the sample is held by the ten biggest clonotypes. This specimen's treatment or condition label, per the study, means: randomized to nivolumab then ipilimumab (arm A) or the reverse (arm B). The sequenced sample was tumor tissue (inferred from file names), obtained from a patient given nivolumab and ipilimumab in sequence. These receptors were obtained from a human donor with melanoma.

The chain links TRBV28 to TRBJ2-4, with D hard to call. This CDR3 has 13 amino acids. V lost 7 bases, J lost 1 base, and 8 bases lay in between. Germline V gene sequence: CDR1 MDHEN, CDR2 SYDVKM. CDR3 coding DNA: TGTGCCAGCAATAAAGGGGCCAAAAACATTCAGTACTTC. It codes for CASNKGAKNIQYF. Full variable domain (outside the CDR3, taken from reference TRBV28 and TRBJ2-4): DVKVTQSSRYLVKRTGEKVFLECVQDMDHENMFWYRQDPGLGLRLIYFSYDVKMKEKGDIPEGYSVSREKKERFSLILESASTNQTSMYLCASNKGAKNIQYFGAGTRLSVL.

This chain connects TRBV19 to TRBJ1-5; D not certain. Trimming cost V 3 bases and J 7 bases, with 13 bases left between them. The CDR3 contains 14 residues. The germline V gene encodes CDR1 LNHDA and CDR2 SQIVND (reference sequence). The CDR3 nucleotides read TGTGCCAGTAGTATTATAGGGTCGGGACAGCCCCAGCATTTT. This translates into CASSIIGSGQPQHF.

The gene calls are TRBV19 and TRBJ1-1, with 9 bases lining up with TRBD1. V lost 10 bases to trimming and J lost 3 bases; unmatched junction nucleotides: 6. From germline, CDR1 is LNHDA and CDR2 SQIVND (reference sequence). This CDR3 is built from 13 residues. CDR3 bases: TGTGCCACTAAACGACAGGGGGACACTGAAGCTTTCTTT. Its translation: CATKRQGDTEAFF.

The V and J genes are TRBV11-3 and TRBJ2-3; TRBD2 matches 8 bases. Germline trimming cut 5 bases from V and 1 base from J; bases unmatched to any gene: 8. This CDR3 region has 16 residues. Germline-derived CDR1 and CDR2 are SGHNT and YENEEA. The CDR3 here is CASSRRGLGGTDTQYF. In DNA form, the CDR3 reads TGTGCCAGCAGCCGGCGGGGACTAGGGGGCACAGATACGCAGTATTTT.

The V call is TRBV5-1, the J call TRBJ1-3; possibly TRBD1 for D (6 bases). The V and J ends lost 4 bases and 2 bases respectively, with 13 bases between them. Germline CDR1 reads SGHRS; CDR2 reads YFSETQ. The CDR3 consists of 15 residues. CDR3 nucleotides: TGCGCCAGCAGCACCTATTCAGGGGCTGGAAACACCATATATTTT. Translating gives CASSTYSGAGNTIYF.

The chain has TRBV28 and TRBJ1-1; D is possibly TRBD1 (6 bases). The length of the CDR3 is 15 residues. Deletions cut 7 bases from V and 1 base from J, with 16 bases between. Looked up from germline, CDR1 is MDHEN and CDR2 is SYDVKM. The CDR3 loop is CASTPGDKPNTEAFF. In DNA, the CDR3 is TGTGCCAGCACTCCTGGGGACAAACCGAACACTGAAGCTTTCTTT.

J is TRBJ2-5 and V is TRBV11-3; 8 bases fit TRBD2. CDR1 is SGHNT and CDR2 is YENEEA in the germline V gene. Trimming removed 3 bases from V and 4 bases from J; junction bases left unmatched: 7. CDR3 length equals 15 residues. For the CDR3, the DNA is TGTGCCAGCAGCTTTATAGCGGGGTCTAGAGAGACCCAGTACTTC. Its translation is CASSFIAGSRETQYF.

The genes are TRBV28 and TRBJ1-5, with TRBD1 matching over 9 bases. J gave up 8 bases and V 3 bases, and 8 bases lay outside the gene matches. Germline CDR1 is MDHEN and CDR2 is SYDVKM. There are 15 residues in the CDR3. The CDR3 nucleotides are TGTGCCAGCAGTTTCGCTGGACAGGGGAAAAAGCCCCAGCATTTT. It translates to CASSFAGQGKKPQHF. Together with reference TRBV28 and TRBJ1-5, the CDR3 gives the full variable domain: DVKVTQSSRYLVKRTGEKVFLECVQDMDHENMFWYRQDPGLGLRLIYFSYDVKMKEKGDIPEGYSVSREKKERFSLILESASTNQTSMYLCASSFAGQGKKPQHFGDGTRLSIL.

The chain employs TRBV9 and TRBJ2-3, with D perhaps TRBD1 (5 bases). The CDR3 has 12 residues. Trimming pared 6 bases from V and 5 bases from J, leaving 10 bases between. CDR1 is SGDLS and CDR2 is YYNGEE in the germline V gene. CDR3 nucleotides: TGTGCCAGCATCACAGGTGGAGATACGCAGTATTTT. Translated: CASITGGDTQYF. The full variable domain, in which reference TRBV9 and TRBJ2-3 provide the parts outside the CDR3, is DSGVTQTPKHLITATGQRVTLRCSPRSGDLSVYWYQQSLDQGLQFLIQYYNGEERAKGNILERFSAQQFPDLHSELNLSSLELGDSALYFCASITGGDTQYFGPGTRLTVL.

This clone appeared many times. This chain links TRBV19 with TRBJ1-1; maybe TRBD1 (6 bases). The CDR3 runs to 13 residues. Trimming removed 5 bases from V and 1 base from J, with 8 bases in between. Germline V gene sequence: CDR1 LNHDA, CDR2 SQIVND (reference sequence). CDR3 nucleotide sequence: TGTGCCAGTAGTGGACAGAGGAACACTGAAGCTTTCTTT. Residues: CASSGQRNTEAFF.